The 27 T cell receptor beta chains below come from one sample, sequenced in a study of T cells in Graves' hyperthyroidism and ophthalmopathy. From RNA transcripts, TCR beta CDR3 regions were amplified. RT-PCR in the first round (using the HTBI primer set) targeted the TCR CDR3. TCRdb called the multiplex PCR reads again in MiXCR, with one record for every CDR3 protein. The sample has almost 600,000 distinct CDR3 sequences; 11% to 15% are singletons. Sequencing used blood. All receptors derive from a woman aged 30 to 39 with Graves' hyperthyroidism that later progressed to Graves' ophthalmopathy.

In this sample, this clonotype turned up a few times. The rearrangement joins TRBV29-1 to TRBJ2-3; possibly TRBD1 for D (5 bases). Trimming stripped 5 bases from V and 2 bases from J, with 8 bases between. This CDR3 region has 12 residues. Germline V gene sequence: CDR1 SQVTM, CDR2 ANQGSEA. The CDR3 DNA reads as TGCAGCGTTAAAGGGGACACAGATACGCAGTATTTT. This encodes CSVKGDTDTQYF.

This clonotype was seen ten or more times. The chain uses TRBV24-1 and TRBJ2-2, with TRBD1 matching 7 bases. The ends lost 9 bases at V and 2 bases at J; junction bases unmatched: 5. The V gene's germline CDR1 is KGHDR and CDR2 SFDVKD. This CDR3 is 14 amino acids long. The DNA for the CDR3 is TGTGCCACCGGGGGACAGCTTAACACCGGGGAGCTGTTTTTT. This codes for CATGGQLNTGELFF.

The table lists this clonotype with a few counts. Here the CDR3 DNA reads TGTGCCTGGAGTGTACAAGGGGTCTATCAGCCCCAGCATTTT. As protein: CAWSVQGVYQPQHF. The J gene is TRBJ1-5, the V gene TRBV30; D is possibly TRBD1 (5 bases). CDR3 length: 14 residues. V was cut by 0 bases and J by 5 bases, with 11 bases left in between. The germline gives CDR1 GTSNPN, CDR2 SVGIG (reference sequence).

This clonotype was counted at least ten times. V gene TRBV7-9 combines with J gene TRBJ2-3, with TRBD2 identical over 7 bases. The CDR3 runs to 16 residues. J was trimmed by 1 base and V by 3 bases; bases with no gene match: 7. Looked up from germline, CDR1 is SEHNR and CDR2 is FQNEAQ (reference sequence). CDR3 residues: CASSLEGRGRTDTQYF. The CDR3 coding sequence is TGTGCCAGCAGCTTGGAGGGGAGGGGCCGCACAGATACGCAGTATTTT.

In its sample, this clonotype was seen a few times. The chain uses TRBV11-2 and TRBJ1-1, with a weak D call TRBD1 (6 bases). CDR3 length: 14 amino acids. V lost 5 bases, J lost 6 bases, and 16 bases lay in between. The germline V gene encodes CDR1 SGHAT and CDR2 FQNNGV. CDR3 nucleotide sequence: TGTGCCAGCAGCACACCTAGGACAGCGCCTGAAGCTTTCTTT. Protein: CASSTPRTAPEAFF.

This clonotype was observed many times. The chain has TRBV4-1 and TRBJ2-5; 11 bases map to TRBD1. The CDR3 spans 15 residues. Germline-derived CDR1 and CDR2 are MGHRA and YSYEKL. Germline trimming cut 10 bases from V and 1 base from J; bases unmatched to any gene: 8. CDR3 DNA sequence: TGCGCCACCTCCCCGGGACAGGGGGTCCAAGAGACCCAGTACTTC. Protein sequence: CATSPGQGVQETQYF.

This clonotype was seen repeatedly, ten times or more. V gene TRBV5-1 combines with J gene TRBJ1-5, with TRBD1 as a possible D gene (6 bases). V was pared by 0 bases and J by 0 bases, with 7 bases between. This CDR3 region has 15 residues. CDR1 and CDR2 from the germline V gene are SGHRS and YFSETQ. Here the CDR3 reads CASSLGDISNQPQHF. The CDR3 nucleotides read TGCGCCAGCAGCTTGGGGGACATTAGCAATCAGCCCCAGCATTTT.

This clonotype was seen at least ten times. The gene calls are TRBV12-5 and TRBJ2-7, with D unclear. This CDR3 spans 11 amino acids. V was cut by 2 bases and J by 6 bases, with 5 bases left in between. CDR1 and CDR2 (germline): LGHNT, FRNRAP. This CDR3 reads CASGLWGEQYF. The DNA of the CDR3 is TGTGCTAGTGGTTTGTGGGGCGAGCAGTACTTC.

This clonotype occurred a few times. The V gene is TRBV19, the J gene TRBJ1-1, with unresolved D. The CDR3 covers 15 residues. V dropped 3 bases and J dropped 2 bases, with 13 bases sitting between them. The germline V gene encodes CDR1 LNHDA and CDR2 SQIVND (reference sequence). The CDR3 protein is CASSIRQRLNTEAFF. CDR3 DNA sequence: TGTGCCAGTAGTATCCGGCAGAGGCTTAACACTGAAGCTTTCTTT.

This clonotype was counted only a few times. The rearrangement links TRBV20-1 to TRBJ1-5; maybe TRBD1 (6 bases). The CDR3 is 13 amino acids. Looked up from germline, CDR1 is DFQATT and CDR2 is SNEGSKA (reference sequence). Trimming stripped 5 bases from V and 7 bases from J, with 15 bases between. CDR3 region: CSAQDSLVQPQHF. The CDR3 DNA reads TGCAGTGCTCAGGACAGCTTGGTGCAGCCCCAGCATTTT.

This clonotype was observed at least ten times. The rearrangement uses TRBV7-2 and TRBJ2-2, with D uncertain. CDR1 is SGHTA, CDR2 FQGNSA, per germline. The ends were cut back, 5 bases at V and 6 bases at J, with 7 bases in the middle. The CDR3 sequence is 12 residues long. In DNA form, the CDR3 reads TGTGCCAGCAGCCCGGTTGCCGGGGAGCTGTTTTTT. Encoded protein: CASSPVAGELFF.

This chain joins TRBV7-9 and TRBJ2-1; D may be TRBD2 (5 bases). V was trimmed by 3 bases and J by 2 bases, leaving 11 bases between them. Germline assignment: CDR1 SEHNR and CDR2 FQNEAQ (reference sequence). The CDR3 extends over 15 amino acids. The CDR3 DNA sequence: TGTGCCAGCAGCTTTGATGGGGAGACCTACAATGAGCAGTTCTTC. Translating it yields CASSFDGETYNEQFF.

This clonotype was seen many times. The chain carries TRBV27 and TRBJ1-2; possible D gene TRBD1, 5 bases. CDR3 length equals 14 residues. V was pared by 5 bases and J by 6 bases, with 16 bases between. Germline CDR1 and CDR2: MNHEY and SMNVEV (reference sequence). The CDR3 sequence is CASSPTGGFDGYTF. In DNA form, the CDR3 reads TGTGCCAGCAGTCCGACCGGGGGGTTTGATGGCTACACCTTC.

The genes are TRBV4-3 and TRBJ1-1; possible D gene TRBD1, 5 bases. Looked up from germline, CDR1 is LGHNA and CDR2 is YSLEER. Deletions cut 3 bases from V and 1 base from J, with 9 bases between. The CDR3 is made up of 14 amino acids. CDR3 in DNA: TGCGCCAGCAGCCACGGACACTCGAACACTGAAGCTTTCTTT. Its protein is CASSHGHSNTEAFF.

This clonotype showed up just a few times. The chain has TRBV5-1 and TRBJ2-3, with 12 bases identical to TRBD1. V shed 3 bases and J 3 bases; nucleotides not matched to a gene: 2. This CDR3 comprises 15 residues. Per the germline V gene, CDR1 is SGHRS and CDR2 is YFSETQ. CDR3 nucleotides: TGCGCCAGCAGCTCGGGACAGGGGGCAACAGATACGCAGTATTTT. Translating gives CASSSGQGATDTQYF.

This clonotype was seen many times. The V and J genes are TRBV20-1 and TRBJ2-1; no reliable D call. V lost 2 bases and J 5 bases, leaving 13 bases between the germline ends. Germline V lookup: CDR1 DFQATT, CDR2 SNEGSKA (reference sequence). The CDR3 sequence is 14 residues long. CDR3 in amino acids: CSARNPQFDNEQFF. DNA of the CDR3: TGCAGTGCTAGAAATCCCCAGTTCGACAATGAGCAGTTCTTC.

This clonotype showed up many times. The chain recombines TRBV5-5 with TRBJ2-2; 8 bases align to TRBD1. V shed 2 bases and J 6 bases; nucleotides not matched to a gene: 3. This CDR3 is built from 14 residues. Germline V gene sequence: CDR1 SGHKS, CDR2 YYEKEE (reference sequence). The CDR3 loop reads CASSFGQGAGELFF. CDR3 coding DNA: TGTGCCAGCAGCTTTGGACAGGGAGCCGGGGAGCTGTTTTTT.

This clonotype was counted a few times. The chain has TRBV9 and TRBJ1-2; D not certain. The CDR3 totals 14 residues. Germline lookup yields CDR1 SGDLS and CDR2 YYNGEE. The V gene lost 0 bases and the J gene lost 4 bases, with 10 bases spanning the gap. CDR3 loop: CASSVGVMFYGYTF. The CDR3 nucleotides are TGTGCCAGCAGCGTAGGGGTTATGTTCTATGGCTACACCTTC. Using reference TRBV9 and TRBJ1-2 for the parts outside the CDR3, the full variable domain is DSGVTQTPKHLITATGQRVTLRCSPRSGDLSVYWYQQSLDQGLQFLIQYYNGEERAKGNILERFSAQQFPDLHSELNLSSLELGDSALYFCASSVGVMFYGYTFGSGTRLTVV.

This clonotype was observed many times. The chain's CDR3 is CASSSYAGTGTEAFF. The CDR3 bases are TGTGCCAGCAGTTCATACGCCGGGACAGGGACTGAAGCTTTCTTT. The chain joins TRBV27 to TRBJ1-1, with 9 bases lining up with TRBD1. Germline lookup yields CDR1 MNHEY and CDR2 SMNVEV (reference sequence). The CDR3 is made up of 15 amino acids. The V and J ends lost 4 bases and 5 bases, in that order; junction bases with no gene match: 8.

The table lists this clonotype with many counts. This sequence joins TRBV5-1 and TRBJ2-1; D may match TRBD1 or TRBD2 (6 bases each). The germline V gene has CDR1 SGHRS and CDR2 YFSETQ. The germline V and J ends were trimmed by 4 bases and 6 bases, with 17 bases remaining between them. There are 15 residues in the CDR3. The DNA of the CDR3 is TGCGCCAGCAGCGTGTCTTCGGGGGCAGGCAATGAGCAGTTCTTC. This encodes CASSVSSGAGNEQFF.

This chain joins TRBV7-9 and TRBJ1-2, with TRBD1 matching 9 bases. The CDR3 is 16 amino acids. Looked up from germline, CDR1 is SEHNR and CDR2 is FQNEAQ (reference sequence). The trim removed 5 bases at V and 8 bases at J, leaving 15 bases unmatched. In DNA form, the CDR3 reads TGTGCCAGCAGCCCACCGGGACAGGGCACTATTAAGGGCTACACCTTC. Its translation is CASSPPGQGTIKGYTF.

This clonotype showed up just a few times. The V call is TRBV6-1, the J call TRBJ1-1; TRBD1 aligns across 7 bases. Germline-derived CDR1 and CDR2 are MNHNS and SASEGT. Trimming took 6 bases from V and 7 from J; bases not matched to a gene: 5. The CDR3 totals 12 residues. This CDR3 reads CASRDGQVEAFF. CDR3 sequence (DNA): TGTGCCAGCAGGGATGGACAGGTTGAAGCTTTCTTT.

This clonotype was observed at least ten times. This chain joins TRBV12-3 or TRBV12-4 and TRBJ2-3; D might be TRBD1 (6 bases). CDR3 length equals 15 residues. V was shortened by 6 bases and J by 0 bases, with 13 bases between the two germline ends. CDR3: CASSEDRPSTDTQYF. The CDR3 DNA sequence: TGTGCCAGCAGCGAAGACAGGCCTAGCACAGATACGCAGTATTTT.

This clonotype was seen repeatedly, ten times or more. The chain employs TRBV28 and TRBJ2-7; D may be TRBD2 (7 bases). The germline CDR1 and CDR2 sequences are MDHEN and SYDVKM. The CDR3 is 17 amino acids. Between the trimmed V and J ends, which lost 6 bases and 0 bases, there was a span of 21 bases. The CDR3 DNA is TGTGCCAGCAGAGAGGGGGGCGCTAGCGGCATCTCCTACGAGCAGTACTTC. It yields the protein CASREGGASGISYEQYF.

There are a few counts of this clonotype. The V call is TRBV20-1, the J call TRBJ2-1; perhaps TRBD1 as D (6 bases). Germline CDR1 DFQATT, CDR2 SNEGSKA (reference sequence). The CDR3 contains 13 residues. Trimming left V 2 bases short and J 5 bases short, with 10 bases between. CDR3 loop: CSARQDRNNEQFF. CDR3 in DNA: TGCAGTGCTAGACAAGACAGGAACAATGAGCAGTTCTTC.

In its sample, this clonotype was seen a few times. The V and J genes are TRBV19 and TRBJ2-3, with 7 bases lining up with TRBD2. The germline gives CDR1 LNHDA, CDR2 SQIVND (reference sequence). This CDR3 has 15 amino acids. V shed 7 bases, J shed 4 bases, and the junction held 11 bases outside the gene matches. The CDR3 DNA reads as TGTGCCAGTATGACTGGGGGAGGGCCCCCAGATACGCAGTATTTT. Translating it yields CASMTGGGPPDTQYF. The full variable domain, in which reference TRBV19 and TRBJ2-3 provide the parts outside the CDR3, is DGGITQSPKYLFRKEGQNVTLSCEQNLNHDAMYWYRQDPGQGLRLIYYSQIVNDFQKGDIAEGYSVSREKKESFPLTVTSAQKNPTAFYLCASMTGGGPPDTQYFGPGTRLTVL.

This clonotype was observed a few times. The rearrangement joins TRBV12-3 or TRBV12-4 to TRBJ2-7; the D call may be TRBD1 or TRBD2 (5 bases each). Trimming shortened V by 8 bases and J by 5 bases, and 19 bases separated the two germline ends. This CDR3 has 14 amino acids. The CDR3 here is CASLGDGALHEQYF. In DNA, the CDR3 is TGTGCCAGCCTCGGGGACGGTGCGCTCCACGAGCAGTACTTC.